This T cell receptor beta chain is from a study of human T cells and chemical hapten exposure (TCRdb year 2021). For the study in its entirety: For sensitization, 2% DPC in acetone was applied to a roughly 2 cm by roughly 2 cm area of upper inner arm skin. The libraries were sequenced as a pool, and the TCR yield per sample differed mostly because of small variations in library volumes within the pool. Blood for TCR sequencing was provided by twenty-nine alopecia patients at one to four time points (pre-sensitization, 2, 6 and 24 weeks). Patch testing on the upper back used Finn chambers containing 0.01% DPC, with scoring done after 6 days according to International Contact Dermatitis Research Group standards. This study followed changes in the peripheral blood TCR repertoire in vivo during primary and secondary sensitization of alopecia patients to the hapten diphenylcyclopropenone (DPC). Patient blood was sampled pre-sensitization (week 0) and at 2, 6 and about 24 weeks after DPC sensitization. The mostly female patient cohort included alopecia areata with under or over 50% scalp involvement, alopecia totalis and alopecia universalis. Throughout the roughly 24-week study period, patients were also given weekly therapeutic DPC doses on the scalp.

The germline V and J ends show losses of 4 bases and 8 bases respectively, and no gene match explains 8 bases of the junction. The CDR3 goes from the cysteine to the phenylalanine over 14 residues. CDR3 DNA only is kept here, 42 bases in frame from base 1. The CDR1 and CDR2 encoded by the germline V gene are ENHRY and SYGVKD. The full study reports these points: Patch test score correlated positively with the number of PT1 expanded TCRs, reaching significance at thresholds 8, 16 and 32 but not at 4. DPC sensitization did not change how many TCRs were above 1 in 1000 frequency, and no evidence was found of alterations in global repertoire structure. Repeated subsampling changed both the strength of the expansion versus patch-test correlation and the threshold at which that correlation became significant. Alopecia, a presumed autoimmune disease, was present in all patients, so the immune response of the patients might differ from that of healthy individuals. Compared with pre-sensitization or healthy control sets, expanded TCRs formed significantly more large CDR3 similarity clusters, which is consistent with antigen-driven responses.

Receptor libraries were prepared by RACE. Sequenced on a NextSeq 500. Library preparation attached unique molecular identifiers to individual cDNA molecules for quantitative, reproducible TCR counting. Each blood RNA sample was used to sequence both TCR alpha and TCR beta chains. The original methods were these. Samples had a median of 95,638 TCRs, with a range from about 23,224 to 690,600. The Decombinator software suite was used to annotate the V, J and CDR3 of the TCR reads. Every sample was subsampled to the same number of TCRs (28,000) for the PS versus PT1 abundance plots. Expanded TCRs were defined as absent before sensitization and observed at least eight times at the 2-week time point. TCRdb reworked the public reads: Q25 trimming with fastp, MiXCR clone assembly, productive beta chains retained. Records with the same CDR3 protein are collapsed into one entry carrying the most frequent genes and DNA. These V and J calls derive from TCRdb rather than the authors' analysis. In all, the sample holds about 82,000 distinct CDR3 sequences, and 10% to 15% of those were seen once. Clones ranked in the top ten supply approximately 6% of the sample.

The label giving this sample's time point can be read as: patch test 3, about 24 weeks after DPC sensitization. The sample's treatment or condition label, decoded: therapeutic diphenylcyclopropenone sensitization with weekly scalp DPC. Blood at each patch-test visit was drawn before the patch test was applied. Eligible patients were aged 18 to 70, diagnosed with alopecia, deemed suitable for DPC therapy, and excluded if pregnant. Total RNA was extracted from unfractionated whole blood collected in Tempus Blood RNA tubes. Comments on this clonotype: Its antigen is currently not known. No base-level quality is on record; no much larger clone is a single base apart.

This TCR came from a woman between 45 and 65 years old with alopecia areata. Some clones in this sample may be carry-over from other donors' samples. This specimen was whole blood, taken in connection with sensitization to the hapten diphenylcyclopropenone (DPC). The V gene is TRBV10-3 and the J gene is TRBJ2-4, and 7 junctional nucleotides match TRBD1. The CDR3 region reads CAISAGGEGHIQYF. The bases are TGTGCCATCAGTGCAGGGGGAGAAGGGCACATTCAGTACTTC.